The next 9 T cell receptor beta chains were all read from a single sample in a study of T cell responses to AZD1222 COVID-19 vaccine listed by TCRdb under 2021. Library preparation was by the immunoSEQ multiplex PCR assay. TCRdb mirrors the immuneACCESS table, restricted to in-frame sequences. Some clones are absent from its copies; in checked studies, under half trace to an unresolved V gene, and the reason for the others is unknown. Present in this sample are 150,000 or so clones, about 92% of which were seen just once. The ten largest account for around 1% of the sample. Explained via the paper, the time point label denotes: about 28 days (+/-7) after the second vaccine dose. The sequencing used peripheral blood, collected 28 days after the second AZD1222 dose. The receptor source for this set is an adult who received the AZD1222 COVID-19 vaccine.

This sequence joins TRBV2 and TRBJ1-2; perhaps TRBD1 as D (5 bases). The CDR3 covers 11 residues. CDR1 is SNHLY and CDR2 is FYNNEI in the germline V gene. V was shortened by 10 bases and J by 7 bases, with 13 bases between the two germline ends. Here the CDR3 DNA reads TGTGCCATCCCTACTGGGGGTGGCTACACCTTC. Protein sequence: CAIPTGGGYTF.

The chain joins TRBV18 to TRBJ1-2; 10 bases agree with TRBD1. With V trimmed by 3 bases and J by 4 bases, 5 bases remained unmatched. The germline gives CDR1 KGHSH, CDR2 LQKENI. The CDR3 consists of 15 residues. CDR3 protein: CASSPGTGASYGYTF. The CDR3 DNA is TGTGCCAGCTCACCGGGGACAGGGGCCAGCTATGGCTACACCTTC.

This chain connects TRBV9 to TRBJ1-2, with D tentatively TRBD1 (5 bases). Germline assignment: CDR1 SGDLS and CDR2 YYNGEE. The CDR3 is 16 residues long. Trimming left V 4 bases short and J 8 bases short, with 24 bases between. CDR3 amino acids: CASSPRGDLRGLGYTF. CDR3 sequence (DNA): TGTGCCAGCAGCCCCCGCGGGGACCTAAGGGGCCTAGGCTACACCTTC.

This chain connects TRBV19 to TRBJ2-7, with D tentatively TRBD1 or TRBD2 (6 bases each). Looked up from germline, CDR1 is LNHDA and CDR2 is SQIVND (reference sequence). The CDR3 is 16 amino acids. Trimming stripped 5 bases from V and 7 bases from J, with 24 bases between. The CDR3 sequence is CASSPGQPVSGREQYF. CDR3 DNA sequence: TGTGCCAGTAGTCCCGGACAGCCGGTTTCGGGGAGGGAGCAGTACTTC.

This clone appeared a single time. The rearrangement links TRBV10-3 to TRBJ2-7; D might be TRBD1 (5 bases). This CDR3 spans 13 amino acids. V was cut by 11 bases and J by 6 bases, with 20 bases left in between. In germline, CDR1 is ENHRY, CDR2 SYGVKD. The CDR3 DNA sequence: TGTGCCGCAGTAGGGCAGGGAAGTAGCGAGCAGTACTTC. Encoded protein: CAAVGQGSSEQYF.

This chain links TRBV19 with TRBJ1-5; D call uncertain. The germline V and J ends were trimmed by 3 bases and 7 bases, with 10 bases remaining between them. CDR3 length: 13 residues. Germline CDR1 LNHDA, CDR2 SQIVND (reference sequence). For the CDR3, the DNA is TGTGCCAGTAGTATCAGCGGAGTCCAGCCCCAGCATTTT. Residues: CASSISGVQPQHF.

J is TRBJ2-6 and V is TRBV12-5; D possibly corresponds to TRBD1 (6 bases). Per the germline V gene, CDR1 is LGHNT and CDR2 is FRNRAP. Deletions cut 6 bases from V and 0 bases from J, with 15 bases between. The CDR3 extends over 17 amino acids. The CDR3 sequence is CASGVTTGFSGANVLTF. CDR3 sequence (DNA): TGTGCTAGTGGCGTAACCACAGGGTTCTCTGGGGCCAACGTCCTGACTTTC.

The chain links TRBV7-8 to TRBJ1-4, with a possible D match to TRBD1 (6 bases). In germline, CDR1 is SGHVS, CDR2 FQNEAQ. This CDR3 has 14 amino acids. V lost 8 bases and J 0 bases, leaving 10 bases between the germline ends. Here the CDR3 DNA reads TGTGCCAGCGGACAGCAAGCAACTAATGAAAAACTGTTTTTT. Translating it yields CASGQQATNEKLFF.

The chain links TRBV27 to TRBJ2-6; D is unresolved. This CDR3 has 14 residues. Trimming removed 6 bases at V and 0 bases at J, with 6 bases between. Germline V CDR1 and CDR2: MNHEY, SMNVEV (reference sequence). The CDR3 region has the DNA TGTGCCAGCAGCTCCATCTCTGGGGCCAACGTCCTGACTTTC. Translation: CASSSISGANVLTF.